Listed below are T cell receptor beta chains from one sample, sequenced in a study of T-cell reconstitution after alpha-beta-depleted transplantation in children. TCRdb redid the calling of the PCR reads with MiXCR, one entry per CDR3 protein. The sample has about a million distinct CDR3 sequences; 25% to 30% are singletons. The sequencing here drew on PBMCs, mostly from graft donor cells, taken 360 days after TCRalphabeta/CD19-depleted stem cell transplant. These TCRs come from a boy under three years old who had a stem cell transplant for SCID, so the T cells may come from the graft donor. Both conserved end residues are part of each CDR3. Each record gives: J gene, D gene, clone size, V gene, CDR3 DNA, CDR3 protein. A D gene is named only where the DNA matches it firmly. Size values are once, few and many counts, or a class for expanded clones, and some rows have none.

>TRBJ2-1|TRBD2|-|TRBV9
TGTGCCAGCAGCCCGACTAGCGGGACGTACTACAATGAGCAGTTCTTC
CASSPTSGTYYNEQFF
>TRBJ2-7|-|few|TRBV5-4
TGTGCCAGCAGCTCGGCCCTTAACATGTACGAGCAGTACTTC
CASSSALNMYEQYF
>TRBJ1-1|TRBD1|few|TRBV6-2/TRBV6-3
TGTGCCAGCGGACAGGGGAGTGTCAAAGCTTTCTTT
CASGQGSVKAFF
>TRBJ2-7|-|-|TRBV6-1
TGTGCCAGCAGCCCAGTCCCAAGGGGCGAGCAGTACTTC
CASSPVPRGEQYF
>TRBJ1-1|-|-|TRBV10-2
TGCGCCAGCAGTGAGTTTTCGCGAGGGAGGGCGAACACTGAAGCTTTCTTT
CASSEFSRGRANTEAFF
>TRBJ1-1|-|-|TRBV4-3
TGCGCCAGCAGCCAATACGCGACAGGGAACACTGAAGCTTTCTTT
CASSQYATGNTEAFF
>TRBJ2-3|-|-|TRBV20-1
TGCAGTGCTAGTAAGGGGTCTGGCACAGATACGCAGTATTTT
CSASKGSGTDTQYF
>TRBJ2-2|TRBD1|few|TRBV5-5
TGTGCCAGCAGCCCGTTGACAGGGGATTTTACCGGGGAGCTGTTTTTT
CASSPLTGDFTGELFF
>TRBJ1-4|-|few|TRBV4-1
TGCGCCAGCAGCCAAGTGGGACCAACTAATGAAAAACTGTTTTTT
CASSQVGPTNEKLFF
>TRBJ2-7|-|many|TRBV7-7
TGTGCCAGCAGCTTAGGAGGGGGGACGACCTACGAGCAGTACTTC
CASSLGGGTTYEQYF
>TRBJ2-1|TRBD2|-|TRBV7-3
TGTGCCAGCAGCTTACTACAGCGGGGGGCCTCCTACAATGAGCAGTTCTTC
CASSLLQRGASYNEQFF
>TRBJ2-2|-|-|TRBV12-3/TRBV12-4
TGTGCCAGCAGCCTCTCCTACGACAGATACGCGAACACCGGGGAGCTGTTTTTT
CASSLSYDRYANTGELFF
>TRBJ2-5|-|-|TRBV12-3/TRBV12-4
TGTGCCAGCAGTGCTAGGGGGGCGTACCAAGAGACCCAGTACTTC
CASSARGAYQETQYF
>TRBJ1-5|TRBD1|-|TRBV12-3/TRBV12-4
TGTGCCAGCAGTTTGGGGGACAGCTCTCATCAGCCCCAGCATTTT
CASSLGDSSHQPQHF
>TRBJ2-4|TRBD1|few|TRBV28
TGTGCCAGCAGTATACCGGGACAGGGAAAACTGAGGATTCAGTACTTC
CASSIPGQGKLRIQYF
>TRBJ2-1|-|few|TRBV5-5
TGTGCCAGCAGCTTGTTCCGTCCGAGCTCCTACAATGAGCAGTTCTTC
CASSLFRPSSYNEQFF
>TRBJ2-5|-|-|TRBV20-1
TGCAGTGCAAGTAGGACTCCCCCTAGGGAGACCCAGTACTTC
CSASRTPPRETQYF
>TRBJ2-7|TRBD1|few|TRBV10-3
TGTGCCATCAGTGGGACAGGAAGCCTCTACGAGCAGTACTTC
CAISGTGSLYEQYF
>TRBJ2-1|-|-|TRBV4-3
TGCGCCAGCAGCCAAGACCGCCTAATCGGTGATGAGCAGTTCTTC
CASSQDRLIGDEQFF
>TRBJ2-2|TRBD2|few|TRBV12-3/TRBV12-4
TGTGCCAGCAGTTTCAGGCGGGGGGGCCTAGGTTTCTATGCCGGGGAGCTGTTTTTT
CASSFRRGGLGFYAGELFF
>TRBJ2-7|TRBD1|-|TRBV5-1
TGCGCCAGCAGCTCCTTGACAGGGGACGCCTACGAGCAGTACTTC
CASSSLTGDAYEQYF
>TRBJ1-1|-|-|TRBV14
TGTGCCAGCAGCCAAGAGCTTGGCACCCTGAACACTGAAGCTTTCTTT
CASSQELGTLNTEAFF
>TRBJ2-2|TRBD1|few|TRBV6-5
TGTGCCAGCAGTTATACAGGGGGAATGAACACCGGGGAGCTGTTTTTT
CASSYTGGMNTGELFF
>TRBJ2-7|-|-|TRBV5-5
TGTGCCAGCAGCTTCGGGCGGACGGGCTTGGGGTTCTCCTACGAGCAGTACTTC
CASSFGRTGLGFSYEQYF
>TRBJ2-3|TRBD2|few|TRBV4-2
TGTGCCAGCAGCCAAGATCGAGCGGGGCCCTCGCAGTATTTT
CASSQDRAGPSQYF
>TRBJ2-3|TRBD2|few|TRBV12-3/TRBV12-4
TGTGCCAGCAGCCGACTAGCGGGGACCCCCGGGCATACGCAGTATTTT
CASSRLAGTPGHTQYF
>TRBJ2-1|-|-|TRBV19
TGTGACAGTAGTACGGACCTTTACAATGAGCAGTTCTTC
CDSSTDLYNEQFF
>TRBJ2-2|TRBD1|-|TRBV20-1
TGCAGTGCTAGAAGGCCCCTATGGGACAGGACGAACACCGGGGAGCTGTTTTTT
CSARRPLWDRTNTGELFF